What follows describes a single TCR beta chain. This entry comes from a study of cytomegalovirus exposure and HLA in healthy donors. The V gene's germline CDR1 is SGHTS and CDR2 YDEGEE. There are 17 residues in the CDR3. Between the trimmed V and J ends, which lost 0 bases and 3 bases, there was a span of 15 bases. Only in-frame clones appear in the TCRdb table, and some are missing; sequencing was by immunoSEQ multiplex PCR. The sample yields around 150,000 clones, 91% seen once. Sequencing was performed on PBMCs. The source is a man in his late teens or twenties in good health and CMV-seronegative. The V gene is TRBV5-8, the J gene TRBJ2-2, with D possibly being TRBD1 (5 bases). For the CDR3, the DNA is TGTGCCAGCAGCTTGGCCCCGTCGACAGACTACACCGGGGAGCTGTTTTTT. This codes for CASSLAPSTDYTGELFF.